One TCR beta chain is described in this entry. The length of the CDR3 is 15 residues. The V gene's germline CDR1 is MGHDK and CDR2 SYGVNS. Trimming removed 2 bases at V and 2 bases at J, with 10 bases between. The data were taken from a study of blood T cell repertoires in COVID-19. Turning to the study itself: Sites across the United States, Italy and Spain contributed samples from acute and convalescent COVID-19. Sources were T cells, B-cell-depleted T cells, or PBMCs; the material itself was cDNA or gDNA.

In the original processing: Researchers report that nucleated cell counts were estimated from reference gene primer amplification. Generated by immunoSEQ multiplex PCR, the TCRdb table keeps only in-frame clones and is missing some. Clone size and V and J calls were adopted from that table, with D and trimming inferred from the DNA. Counted here are roughly 80,000 clones, roughly 89% occurring once; the ten biggest clones make up roughly 4%. The gene calls are TRBV25-1 and TRBJ1-5; tentatively, D is TRBD1 (5 bases). The clonotype comes from a man over 45 with acute or convalescent COVID-19. The specimen sequenced was peripheral blood. This CDR3 is CASSEGGGRNQPQHF. In nucleotides, the CDR3 is TGTGCCAGCAGTGAAGGCGGGGGACGCAATCAGCCCCAGCATTTT.